This T cell receptor beta chain was observed in a study of CD8 T cells in Susac syndrome. Germline-derived CDR1 and CDR2 are SQVTM and ANQGSEA. Trimming took 6 bases from V and 6 from J; bases not matched to a gene: 4. This CDR3 spans 14 amino acids. RNA, at roughly 0.5 to 1 ug, was reverse transcribed with random hexamers. One entry per CDR3 protein results from TCRdb running MiXCR on the immunoSEQ multiplex PCR reads. The sample includes around 180,000 distinct CDR3 sequences, 80% to 95% seen only once; the top ten take over 0.08%. Blood CD8+ and CD4+ T cells underwent high-throughput TCR beta sequencing.

The sample taken for sequencing was CD4+ T cells from PBMCs. The chain recombines TRBV29-1 with TRBJ2-1; 14 bases align to TRBD2. The receptor was isolated from a human donor with multiple sclerosis. The CDR3 DNA sequence: TGCAGCGTGCCCGGACTAGCGGGAGGCAATGAGCAGTTCTTC. Translating gives CSVPGLAGGNEQFF.